Presented here are 2 T cell receptor beta chains from one specimen sequenced in a study of PD-L1 blockade in urothelial cancer (dated by TCRdb to the late 2010s). Libraries came from the immunoSEQ multiplex PCR assay. The table comes from immuneACCESS by way of TCRdb, which keeps in-frame sequences with V and J called. Part of the clones is missing from these tables; in studies checked, under half for an unresolved V gene and the rest for unknown reasons. The sample has about 43,000 clones on record, about 88% of them singletons. Together, the top ten hold roughly 13% of the sample. The source was PBMCs, collected around atezolizumab (anti-PD-L1) treatment. The receptors derive from a woman aged 55-70 years with urothelial cancer.

The genes are TRBV6-1 and TRBJ1-4; a weak D match, TRBD1 (5 bases). Germline-derived CDR1 and CDR2 are MNHNS and SASEGT. Trimming left V 7 bases short and J 0 bases short, with 9 bases between. There are 14 residues in the CDR3. This CDR3 reads CASNTGATNEKLFF. The CDR3 coding sequence is TGTGCCAGCAATACGGGGGCAACTAATGAAAAACTGTTTTTT.

This rearrangement joins TRBV29-1 to TRBJ1-4, with 8 bases fitting TRBD1. This CDR3 spans 14 amino acids. Germline V gene lookup returns CDR1 SQVTM and CDR2 ANQGSEA. The V gene end was trimmed by 1 base and the J gene end by 8 bases; junction bases not matched to a gene: 6. The CDR3 coding sequence is TGCAGCGTTGAAGTAACAGGGGGAGGAGAAAAACTGTTTTTT. Translated: CSVEVTGGGEKLFF.